The following is a T cell receptor beta chain sequence with its context. A read error is possible here, since a much larger clone lies one base away. RNA transcripts gave rise to amplified TCR beta CDR3 regions. First-round RT-PCR targeting the TCR CDR3 was performed with the HTBI primer set. Using its own MiXCR run on the multiplex PCR reads, TCRdb lists one record per CDR3 protein. The table includes about 840,000 distinct CDR3 sequences, 35% to 45% detected once. The sample belongs to a study of T cells in Graves' hyperthyroidism and ophthalmopathy. V lost 0 bases and J 6 bases, leaving 15 bases between the germline ends. Germline CDR1 SGHVS, CDR2 FQNEAQ. CDR3 length: 16 amino acids.

Sequencing was performed on blood. The J gene is TRBJ1-5, the V gene TRBV7-8, with D perhaps matching TRBD1 (6 bases). The sequence came from a man younger than 35 with Graves' hyperthyroidism. The CDR3 loop reads CASSLARTGRIQPQHF. In DNA, the CDR3 is TGTGCCAGCAGCTTAGCGCGAACAGGGCGGATTCAGCCCCAGCATTTT.